This is a list of T cell receptor beta chains from one sample in a study of stem cell transplantation in POMP-related autoinflammatory disease. The protocol was immunoSEQ multiplex PCR, while the TCRdb copy is restricted to in-frame clones and leaves out a portion. The sample comprises 9,500 to 10,000 clones, 79% of which are singletons, and approximately 4.5% rests with the top ten. This specimen was CD4+ T cells from PBMCs, taken after stem cell transplantation. Receptors originate from a human patient with POMP-related autoinflammation and immune dysregulation (PRAID). Part of the T cells may come from the graft donor. Both conserved end residues are part of each CDR3. The order of the fields is V gene, J gene, clone size, D gene, CDR3 protein, CDR3 DNA. D genes are given only for firm matches. Only some rows state a clone size, as once, few, many or a class for expanded clones.

v_gene: TRBV7-9
j_gene: TRBJ2-1
abundance: NA
d_gene: TRBD2
CDR3aa: CASRSGVWTSGTNEQFF
CDR3nt: TGTGCCAGCAGGTCAGGGGTTTGGACTAGCGGGACCAATGAGCAGTTCTTC

v_gene: TRBV30
j_gene: TRBJ1-3
abundance: NA
d_gene: NA
CDR3aa: CAWYGTATLSGNTIYF
CDR3nt: TGTGCCTGGTACGGAACAGCTACCCTCTCTGGAAACACCATATATTTT

v_gene: TRBV10-3
j_gene: TRBJ2-7
abundance: NA
d_gene: TRBD1
CDR3aa: CAIRGQGSKLSEQYF
CDR3nt: TGTGCCATCAGAGGACAGGGTTCGAAGCTCTCCGAGCAGTACTTC

v_gene: TRBV10-1
j_gene: TRBJ2-1
abundance: NA
d_gene: NA
CDR3aa: CASSDHTRDLGNEQFF
CDR3nt: TGCGCCAGCAGTGACCACACCAGGGACCTGGGAAATGAGCAGTTCTTC

v_gene: TRBV9
j_gene: TRBJ1-5
abundance: NA
d_gene: NA
CDR3aa: CASSVGGGGNQPQHF
CDR3nt: TGTGCCAGCAGCGTAGGGGGAGGTGGCAATCAGCCCCAGCATTTT

v_gene: TRBV3-1/TRBV3-2
j_gene: TRBJ1-2
abundance: once
d_gene: NA
CDR3aa: CASSQVGRANYGYTF
CDR3nt: TGTGCCAGCAGCCAAGTAGGACGGGCTAACTATGGCTACACCTTC

v_gene: TRBV6-5
j_gene: TRBJ2-3
abundance: NA
d_gene: NA
CDR3aa: CASRRLVGGTDTQYF
CDR3nt: TGTGCCAGCAGAAGACTAGTCGGGGGCACAGATACGCAGTATTTT

v_gene: TRBV7-9
j_gene: TRBJ2-1
abundance: NA
d_gene: NA
CDR3aa: CASSPRTQYNEQFF
CDR3nt: TGTGCCAGCAGCCCAAGGACACAATACAATGAGCAGTTCTTC

v_gene: TRBV5-1
j_gene: TRBJ2-1
abundance: NA
d_gene: NA
CDR3aa: CASSPIAGLNEQFF
CDR3nt: TGCGCCAGCAGCCCGATTGCCGGGTTGAATGAGCAGTTCTTC

v_gene: TRBV5-1
j_gene: TRBJ2-3
abundance: once
d_gene: TRBD2
CDR3aa: CASSIPSGGTSSTDTQYF
CDR3nt: TGCGCCAGCAGCATCCCTAGCGGGGGGACCTCAAGCACAGATACGCAGTATTTT

v_gene: TRBV18
j_gene: TRBJ1-2
abundance: NA
d_gene: NA
CDR3aa: CASSPREVDGYTF
CDR3nt: TGTGCCAGCTCACCAAGGGAGGTCGATGGCTACACCTTC

v_gene: TRBV3-1/TRBV3-2
j_gene: TRBJ1-2
abundance: NA
d_gene: NA
CDR3aa: CASSQGTTNYGYTF
CDR3nt: TGTGCCAGCAGCCAAGGGACAACTAACTATGGCTACACCTTC

v_gene: TRBV5-1
j_gene: TRBJ2-7
abundance: NA
d_gene: TRBD1
CDR3aa: CASSSGQAGYEQYF
CDR3nt: TGCGCCAGCAGCTCGGGACAGGCGGGGTACGAGCAGTACTTC

v_gene: TRBV2
j_gene: TRBJ2-1
abundance: NA
d_gene: NA
CDR3aa: CASSREGAQSNEQFF
CDR3nt: TGTGCCAGCAGCCGCGAGGGTGCCCAGTCCAATGAGCAGTTCTTC

v_gene: TRBV9
j_gene: TRBJ2-5
abundance: NA
d_gene: TRBD1
CDR3aa: CASSVAGGRQETQYF
CDR3nt: TGTGCCAGCAGCGTAGCAGGGGGACGTCAAGAGACCCAGTACTTC

v_gene: TRBV5-1
j_gene: TRBJ1-1
abundance: few
d_gene: NA
CDR3aa: CASSLRAGLENTEAFF
CDR3nt: TGCGCCAGCAGCTTGAGGGCCGGTCTTGAGAACACTGAAGCTTTCTTT

v_gene: TRBV7-9
j_gene: TRBJ1-5
abundance: few
d_gene: TRBD1
CDR3aa: CASSLGMDRENQPQHF
CDR3nt: TGTGCCAGCAGCTTAGGGATGGACAGGGAGAATCAGCCCCAGCATTTT

v_gene: TRBV7-9
j_gene: TRBJ1-1
abundance: NA
d_gene: NA
CDR3aa: CASSLYQGRENTEAFF
CDR3nt: TGTGCCAGCAGCCTATACCAGGGACGGGAGAACACTGAAGCTTTCTTT

v_gene: TRBV29-1
j_gene: TRBJ2-1
abundance: once
d_gene: TRBD2
CDR3aa: CSARTSGIYNEQFF
CDR3nt: TGCAGCGCACGGACTAGCGGGATCTACAATGAGCAGTTCTTC

v_gene: TRBV30
j_gene: TRBJ1-4
abundance: NA
d_gene: NA
CDR3aa: CAWSPGTKLTTNEKLFF
CDR3nt: TGTGCCTGGAGCCCCGGGACAAAACTTACAACTAATGAAAAACTGTTTTTT

v_gene: TRBV25-1
j_gene: TRBJ1-1
abundance: NA
d_gene: NA
CDR3aa: CASSEFGTSNTEAFF
CDR3nt: TGTGCCAGCAGTGAATTTGGGACCTCCAACACTGAAGCTTTCTTT

v_gene: TRBV30
j_gene: TRBJ1-5
abundance: NA
d_gene: TRBD1
CDR3aa: CAWSQTGARQPQHF
CDR3nt: TGTGCCTGGAGTCAGACAGGGGCCCGGCAGCCCCAGCATTTT

v_gene: TRBV6-5
j_gene: TRBJ2-7
abundance: NA
d_gene: NA
CDR3aa: CAIRVRGDSSYEQYF
CDR3nt: TGTGCAATCCGAGTAAGGGGCGACAGTAGCTACGAGCAGTACTTC